These 5 T cell receptor beta chains share one sample of origin, sequenced in a study of cytomegalovirus exposure and HLA in healthy donors. This PCR relied on a set of 60 Vbeta primers and 13 Jbeta primers. Assay used: immunoSEQ multiplex PCR; TCRdb lists only in-frame clones, some missing. This table has under 200,000 clones, 75% to 90% appearing once. The sample consisted of PBMCs. The receptor source for this set is a woman aged 30 to 39 in good health and CMV-seronegative.

The V gene is TRBV6-1, the J gene TRBJ2-1; D perhaps matches TRBD2 (5 bases). V lost 2 bases and J lost 8, with 16 bases in between. The CDR3 sequence is 15 residues long. The V gene's germline CDR1 is MNHNS and CDR2 SASEGT. Here the CDR3 reads CASSEMADGGDEQFF. CDR3 nucleotides: TGTGCCAGCAGTGAAATGGCAGATGGAGGCGATGAGCAGTTCTTC.

The chain carries TRBV6-5 and TRBJ1-5, with D unclear. Trimming removed 5 bases at V and 2 bases at J, with 10 bases between. The CDR3 spans 14 residues. Germline V CDR1 and CDR2: MNHEY, SVGAGI. CDR3 amino acids: CASSQLVGNQPQHF. The CDR3 nucleotides read TGTGCCAGCAGTCAACTGGTAGGCAATCAGCCCCAGCATTTT.

This chain uses TRBV5-1 with TRBJ2-1; 7 nucleotides align to TRBD1. The CDR3 loop spans 16 amino acids. The junction had 5 bases not matched to a gene; V was cut back by 0 bases and J by 2 bases. Germline loops: CDR1 SGHRS, CDR2 YFSETQ. The DNA for the CDR3 is TGCGCCAGCAGCTTGGCACAGGGGAGCACCTACAATGAGCAGTTCTTC. Translated, it gives CASSLAQGSTYNEQFF.

This chain uses TRBV7-8 with TRBJ2-7; 9 bases line up with TRBD2. The germline CDR1 and CDR2 sequences are SGHVS and FQNEAQ. J was trimmed by 0 bases and V by 6 bases; bases with no gene match: 9. The CDR3 runs 16 residues. The CDR3 DNA reads as TGTGCCAGCAGTTCAATAGCGGGGGACTACTCCTACGAGCAGTACTTC. Amino acid sequence: CASSSIAGDYSYEQYF.

The gene calls are TRBV5-4 and TRBJ2-1; D unresolved. There are 15 residues in the CDR3. V was shortened by 0 bases and J by 4 bases, with 11 bases between the two germline ends. Germline lookup yields CDR1 SGHNT and CDR2 YYREEE (reference sequence). This CDR3 reads CASSLVIGGYNEQFF. The CDR3 DNA sequence: TGTGCCAGCAGCTTGGTGATCGGCGGATACAATGAGCAGTTCTTC. The variable domain in full, completed from reference TRBV5-4 and TRBJ2-1, reads ETGVTQSPTHLIKTRGQQVTLRCSSQSGHNTVSWYQQALGQGPQFIFQYYREEENGRGNFPPRFSGLQFPNYSSELNVNALELDDSALYLCASSLVIGGYNEQFFGPGTRLTVL.